Listed below are T cell receptor beta chains from one sample, sequenced in a study of T cell responses to AZD1222 COVID-19 vaccine. Here immunoSEQ multiplex PCR was the method, and the copy in TCRdb shows in-frame clones only, minus some. The table has about 120,000 clones, under 95% seen once; the top ten hold 5%. The material was peripheral blood, obtained 28 days after the second AZD1222 dose. These receptors were obtained from an adult who received the AZD1222 COVID-19 vaccine. The CDR3 runs from the conserved cysteine through the conserved F or W. Each record gives: V gene, clone size, J gene, D gene, CDR3 length, CDR3 protein, CDR3 DNA. The D gene is left open where the match is weak. Size is stated for part of the rows, as once, few or many counts, or as a class when the clone is expanded.

>TRBV6-5|NA|TRBJ1-4|NA|15
CASSLGLTTNEKLFF
TGTGCCAGCAGCTTGGGACTTACAACTAATGAAAAACTGTTTTTT
>TRBV14|NA|TRBJ1-2|NA|11
CASNQGSGYTF
TGTGCCAGCAACCAAGGGTCCGGCTACACCTTC
>TRBV6-5|once|TRBJ2-4|TRBD1|15
CASSPSRDSKNIQYF
TGTGCCAGCAGTCCAAGCCGGGACAGCAAAAACATTCAGTACTTC
>TRBV29-1|once|TRBJ2-7|TRBD1|16
CSVEDRAQTGGYEQYF
TGCAGCGTTGAAGATAGGGCCCAGACAGGGGGCTACGAGCAGTACTTC
>TRBV30|NA|TRBJ1-1|NA|16
CAWTVRGVVRNTEAFF
TGTGCCTGGACCGTCAGGGGCGTCGTAAGGAACACTGAAGCTTTCTTT
>TRBV4-1|NA|TRBJ2-1|TRBD1|17
CASSAYPGDRGGSEQFF
TGCGCCAGCAGCGCCTATCCTGGGGACAGGGGTGGTAGTGAGCAGTTCTTC
>TRBV7-9|NA|TRBJ2-1|TRBD2|17
CASSKLGAGGAYNEQFF
TGTGCCAGCAGCAAACTTGGAGCGGGAGGGGCCTACAATGAGCAGTTCTTC
>TRBV5-4|NA|TRBJ2-1|NA|13
CASSSDSYNEQFF
TGTGCCAGCAGCTCGGACTCCTACAATGAGCAGTTCTTC
>TRBV6-5|once|TRBJ2-7|TRBD2|15
CASRTTSGRDYEQYF
TGTGCCAGCAGGACGACTAGCGGGAGGGACTACGAGCAGTACTTC
>TRBV7-9|NA|TRBJ1-2|NA|13
CATDHRENYGYTF
TGTGCCACCGACCACAGGGAAAACTATGGCTACACCTTC
>TRBV5-1|NA|TRBJ1-1|NA|13
CASSQGRNTEAFF
TGCGCCAGCAGCCAGGGGAGGAACACTGAAGCTTTCTTT
>TRBV19|once|TRBJ1-6|NA|16
CASSNLFRGMDSPLHF
TGTGCCAGTAGTAACCTTTTCCGAGGGATGGATTCACCCCTCCACTTT
>TRBV5-8|NA|TRBJ2-1|TRBD2|17
CASSWTSGSGSYNEQFF
TGTGCCAGCAGTTGGACTAGCGGGAGTGGGTCCTACAATGAGCAGTTCTTC
>TRBV7-2|NA|TRBJ2-3|NA|15
CASSLEGQPRTLQYF
TGTGCCAGCAGCTTGGAGGGACAGCCTCGTACACTGCAGTATTTT
>TRBV2|NA|TRBJ2-7|TRBD2|14
CASRSSGSSYEQYF
TGTGCCAGCAGGTCTAGCGGGAGCTCCTACGAGCAGTACTTC